This is a list of T cell receptor beta chains from one sample in a study of human T cells and chemical hapten exposure. TCRdb processed the RACE reads anew with MiXCR; each CDR3 protein has one entry. The sample comprises 180,000 or so distinct CDR3 sequences, approximately 29% of which are singletons, and about 2.8% rests with the top ten. The sample was whole blood, taken in connection with sensitization to the hapten diphenylcyclopropenone (DPC). These receptors all stem from a woman in her thirties with alopecia areata. Some clones in this sample may be carry-over from other donors' samples. CDR3s include the opening cysteine and the closing phenylalanine or tryptophan. D genes are given only for firm matches. Clone size appears in some rows only: once, few, many, or a class for an expanded clone.

d_call j_call v_call clone_size cdr3_aa cdr3_nt
TRBD2 TRBJ2-3 TRBV6-1 NA CASSTSGGRDTQYF TGTGCCAGCAGTACTAGCGGGGGGCGAGATACGCAGTATTTT
TRBD1 TRBJ2-7 TRBV4-3 few CASSRHRDRAYEQYF TGCGCCAGCAGCCGCCACAGAGACAGGGCCTACGAGCAGTACTTC
NA TRBJ2-3 TRBV11-2 few CASSGSGLPSTDTQYF TGTGCCAGCAGCGGATCAGGCCTCCCTAGCACAGATACGCAGTATTTT
NA TRBJ1-2 TRBV7-9 NA CASSLVGEAYGYTF TGTGCCAGCAGCTTAGTAGGGGAAGCCTATGGCTACACCTTC
NA TRBJ1-6 TRBV2 few CASSEGHNSPLHF TGTGCCAGCAGTGAAGGGCACAATTCACCCCTCCACTTT
NA TRBJ2-6 TRBV12-2 few CASRLFFGANVLTF TGTGCAAGTCGCTTATTTTTTGGGGCCAACGTCCTGACTTTC
TRBD1 TRBJ1-2 TRBV29-1 medium-sized CSVAGGAGGYTF TGCAGCGTCGCAGGGGGCGCGGGTGGCTACACCTTC
TRBD1 TRBJ2-3 TRBV10-3 NA CAISRPGGLTDTQYF TGTGCCATCAGTAGACCAGGGGGCCTCACAGATACGCAGTATTTT
NA TRBJ2-7 TRBV28 NA CASSIFPPAQKASEQYF TGTGCCAGCAGTATCTTTCCTCCCGCCCAGAAGGCCTCCGAGCAGTACTTC
NA TRBJ1-1 TRBV28 few CACGLREAFF TGTGCCTGTGGGCTCCGTGAAGCTTTCTTT
NA TRBJ1-2 TRBV7-2 few CASSSPAGAGYTF TGTGCCAGCAGCTCCCCCGCAGGGGCTGGCTACACCTTC
NA TRBJ2-2 TRBV7-2 NA CASSHRASGLNTGELFF TGTGCCAGCAGCCACCGGGCTTCGGGGCTGAACACCGGGGAGCTGTTTTTT
NA TRBJ1-1 TRBV5-1 few CASSFRVNTEAFF TGCGCCAGCAGCTTTAGAGTGAACACTGAAGCTTTCTTT
TRBD2 TRBJ2-1 TRBV10-3 NA CAISFLAGGEGGEQFF TGTGCCATCAGCTTCCTAGCGGGAGGAGAGGGAGGTGAGCAGTTCTTC
NA TRBJ2-7 TRBV20-1 NA CSAMGQPGNEQYF TGCAGTGCTATGGGCCAGCCGGGTAACGAGCAGTACTTC
TRBD1 TRBJ1-2 TRBV5-1 few CASSGGTGGLTF TGCGCCAGCAGCGGCGGGACAGGGGGCCTCACCTTC
TRBD1 TRBJ1-4 TRBV20-1 NA CSASTGVGEKLFF TGCAGTGCTAGCACAGGGGTTGGGGAAAAACTGTTTTTT
NA TRBJ2-3 TRBV11-2 NA CASTPGDTQYF TGTGCCAGCACCCCGGGAGATACGCAGTATTTT
NA TRBJ1-4 TRBV29-1 few CSVDGGVAEKLFF TGCAGCGTTGATGGGGGGGTTGCGGAAAAACTGTTTTTT
NA TRBJ1-1 TRBV28 few CASSASWGRGAFF TGTGCCAGCAGTGCGAGTTGGGGGCGCGGAGCTTTCTTT
NA TRBJ2-7 TRBV7-9 few CASSPESVSEQYF TGTGCCAGCAGTCCTGAGTCGGTATCCGAGCAGTACTTC
TRBD1 TRBJ1-6 TRBV6-6 few CASTFDRVVDSPLHF TGTGCCAGCACTTTCGACAGGGTAGTAGATTCACCCCTCCACTTT
NA TRBJ1-1 TRBV28 NA CASSLYGVPSEAFF TGTGCCAGCAGTTTATATGGGGTTCCCTCCGAAGCTTTCTTT
NA TRBJ2-7 TRBV5-1 NA CASSREGPYEQYF TGCGCCAGCAGCCGTGAGGGGCCCTACGAGCAGTACTTC
TRBD2 TRBJ2-1 TRBV15 NA CATSRAGGPLDEQFF TGTGCCACCAGCAGGGCGGGAGGGCCTCTGGATGAGCAGTTCTTC
NA TRBJ2-3 TRBV12-5 few CASETTCSTDTQYF TGTGCTAGTGAGACGACATGTAGCACAGATACGCAGTATTTT
TRBD2 TRBJ2-1 TRBV10-3 NA CAISQPGLADPSSYNEQFF TGTGCCATCAGCCAGCCGGGACTAGCGGACCCGAGCTCCTACAATGAGCAGTTCTTC
NA TRBJ2-5 TRBV28 few CASSLPLTTETQYF TGTGCCAGCAGTTTACCCCTAACTACGGAGACCCAGTACTTC
NA TRBJ1-1 TRBV5-1 few CASSREGTAFF TGCGCCAGCAGCCGCGAGGGTACAGCTTTCTTT
NA TRBJ1-4 TRBV10-3 NA CAISERTGPNNEKLFF TGTGCCATCAGTGAGCGCACCGGGCCCAATAATGAAAAACTGTTTTTT
NA TRBJ1-5 TRBV12-3/TRBV12-4 NA CASSRNNQPQHF TGTGCCAGCAGTAGGAATAATCAGCCCCAGCATTTT
NA TRBJ2-1 TRBV28 NA CASSPDYYEQFF TGTGCCAGCAGTCCGGACTATTATGAGCAGTTCTTC
TRBD2 TRBJ2-7 TRBV3-1 few CASSQIASGSYEQYF TGTGCCAGCAGCCAAATTGCTAGCGGCTCCTACGAGCAGTACTTC
TRBD1 TRBJ2-2 TRBV6-2/TRBV6-3 medium-sized CASSLHRTGANTGELFF TGTGCCAGCAGCCTCCATCGGACAGGGGCTAACACCGGGGAGCTGTTTTTT
TRBD2 TRBJ2-5 TRBV20-1 few CRGGSAAMTQYF TGCCGGGGGGGGTCTGCAGCGATGACCCAGTACTTC
TRBD1 TRBJ1-2 TRBV7-9 NA CASSLGGQGTLIGYGYTF TGTGCCAGCAGCTTAGGGGGACAGGGTACGCTTATCGGCTATGGCTACACCTTC
TRBD1 TRBJ2-7 TRBV20-1 NA CSARDPGQGIRQQYF TGCAGTGCTAGAGATCCGGGACAGGGGATTAGACAGCAGTACTTC
NA TRBJ1-5 TRBV6-1 NA CASTRDHSNQPQHF TGTGCCAGCACAAGGGACCATAGCAATCAGCCCCAGCATTTT
NA TRBJ1-3 TRBV7-2 NA CASSLVLGTGNTIYF TGTGCCAGCAGCTTAGTTCTGGGAACTGGAAACACCATATATTTT